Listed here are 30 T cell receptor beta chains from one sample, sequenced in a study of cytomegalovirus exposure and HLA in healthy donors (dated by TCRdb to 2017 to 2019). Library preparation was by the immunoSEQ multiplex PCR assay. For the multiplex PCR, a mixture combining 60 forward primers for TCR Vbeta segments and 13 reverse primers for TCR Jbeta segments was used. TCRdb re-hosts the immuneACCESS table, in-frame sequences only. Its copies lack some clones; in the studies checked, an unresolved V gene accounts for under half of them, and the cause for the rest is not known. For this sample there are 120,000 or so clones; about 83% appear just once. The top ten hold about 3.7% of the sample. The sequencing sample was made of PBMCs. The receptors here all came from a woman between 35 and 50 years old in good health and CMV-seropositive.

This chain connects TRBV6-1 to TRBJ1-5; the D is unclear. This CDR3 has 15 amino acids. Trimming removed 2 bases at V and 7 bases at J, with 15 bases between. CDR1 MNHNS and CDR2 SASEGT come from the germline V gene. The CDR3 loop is CASSERAPGPQPQHF. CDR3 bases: TGTGCCAGCAGTGAAAGAGCCCCAGGTCCCCAGCCCCAGCATTTT.

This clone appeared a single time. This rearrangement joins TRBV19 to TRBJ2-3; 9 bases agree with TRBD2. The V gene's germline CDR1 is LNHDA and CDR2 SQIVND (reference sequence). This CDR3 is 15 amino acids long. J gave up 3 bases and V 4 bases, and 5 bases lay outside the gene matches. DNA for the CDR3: TGTGCCAGTAGTAATCTAGCGGGAAGGACAGATACGCAGTATTTT. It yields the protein CASSNLAGRTDTQYF.

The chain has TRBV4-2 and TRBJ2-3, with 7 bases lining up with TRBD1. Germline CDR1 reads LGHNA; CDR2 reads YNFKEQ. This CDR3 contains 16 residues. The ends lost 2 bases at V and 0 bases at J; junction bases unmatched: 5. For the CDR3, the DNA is TGTGCCAGCAGCCAAAAAGGGACAGATAGCACAGATACGCAGTATTTT. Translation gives CASSQKGTDSTDTQYF.

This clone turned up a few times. DNA for the CDR3: TGTGCCAGCACTCTAGGTCGGGCGGGAGGAGGCGAGACCCAGTACTTC. Its translation is CASTLGRAGGGETQYF. This chain joins TRBV25-1 and TRBJ2-5; TRBD2 agrees at 8 bases. This CDR3 has 16 residues. Germline lookup yields CDR1 MGHDK and CDR2 SYGVNS. The J segment lost 5 bases and the V segment lost 7 bases, leaving 15 bases of the junction unmatched.

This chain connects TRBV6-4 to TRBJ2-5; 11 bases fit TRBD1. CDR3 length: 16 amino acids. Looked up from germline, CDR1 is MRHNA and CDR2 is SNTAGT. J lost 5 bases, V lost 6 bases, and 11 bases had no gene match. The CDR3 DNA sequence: TGTGCCAGCAGCCCAGGCTCCGGGACAGGGGGGGAGACCCAGTACTTC. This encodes CASSPGSGTGGETQYF.

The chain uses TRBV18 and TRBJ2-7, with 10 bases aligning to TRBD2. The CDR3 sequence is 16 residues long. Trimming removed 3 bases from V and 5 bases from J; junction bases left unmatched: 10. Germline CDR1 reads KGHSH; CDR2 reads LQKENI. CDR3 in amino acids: CASSPGLAGVSNEQYF. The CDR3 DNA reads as TGTGCCAGCTCACCGGGGCTAGCGGGAGTTTCCAACGAGCAGTACTTC.

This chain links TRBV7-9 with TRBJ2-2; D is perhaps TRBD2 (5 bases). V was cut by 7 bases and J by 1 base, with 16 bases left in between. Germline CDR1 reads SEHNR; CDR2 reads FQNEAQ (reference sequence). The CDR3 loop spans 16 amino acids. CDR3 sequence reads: CASNPYRGQNTGELFF. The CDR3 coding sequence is TGTGCCAGCAATCCCTACCGAGGGCAGAACACCGGGGAGCTGTTTTTT. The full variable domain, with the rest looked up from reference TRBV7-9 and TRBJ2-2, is DTGVSQNPRHKITKRGQNVTFRCDPISEHNRLYWYRQTLGQGPEFLTYFQNEAQLEKSRLLSDRFSAERPKGSFSTLEIQRTEQGDSAMYLCASNPYRGQNTGELFFGEGSRLTVL.

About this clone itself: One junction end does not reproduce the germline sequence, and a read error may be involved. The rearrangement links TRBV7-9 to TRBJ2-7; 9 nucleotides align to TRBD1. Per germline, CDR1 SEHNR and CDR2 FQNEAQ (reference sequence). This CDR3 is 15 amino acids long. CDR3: CSSSLQGQGFYEQYF. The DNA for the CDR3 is TGTTCCAGCAGCTTACAGGGACAGGGCTTCTACGAGCAGTACTTC.

In DNA form, the CDR3 reads TGTGCCAGCAGGGAACTACTACCGACCGGGGAGCTGTTTTTT. Encoded protein: CASRELLPTGELFF. This chain joins TRBV6-5 and TRBJ2-2, with unresolved D. The V end was cut by 6 bases, the J end by 5 bases, with 13 bases between. The germline gives CDR1 MNHEY, CDR2 SVGAGI. The CDR3 spans 14 residues.

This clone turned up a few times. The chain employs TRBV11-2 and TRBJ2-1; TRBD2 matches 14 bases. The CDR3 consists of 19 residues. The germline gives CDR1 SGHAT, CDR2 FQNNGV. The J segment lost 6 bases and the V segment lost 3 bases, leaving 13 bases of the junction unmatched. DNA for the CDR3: TGTGCCAGCAGCTTCTACTCCGGGACTAGCGGGAGTGGGTCCAATGAGCAGTTCTTC. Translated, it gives CASSFYSGTSGSGSNEQFF.

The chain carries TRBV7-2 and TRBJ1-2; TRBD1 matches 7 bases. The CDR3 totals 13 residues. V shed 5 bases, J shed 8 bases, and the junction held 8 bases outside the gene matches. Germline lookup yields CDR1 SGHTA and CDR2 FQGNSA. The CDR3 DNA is TGTGCCAGCAGCCCCAGGGGGACCGTCGGCTACACCTTC. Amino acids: CASSPRGTVGYTF.

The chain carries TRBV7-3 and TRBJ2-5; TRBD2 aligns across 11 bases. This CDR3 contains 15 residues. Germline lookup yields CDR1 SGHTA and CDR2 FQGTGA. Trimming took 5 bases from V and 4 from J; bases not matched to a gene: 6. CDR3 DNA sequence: TGTGCCAGCAGCGTAGCGGGAGGGCCTGTAGAGACCCAGTACTTC. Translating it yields CASSVAGGPVETQYF.

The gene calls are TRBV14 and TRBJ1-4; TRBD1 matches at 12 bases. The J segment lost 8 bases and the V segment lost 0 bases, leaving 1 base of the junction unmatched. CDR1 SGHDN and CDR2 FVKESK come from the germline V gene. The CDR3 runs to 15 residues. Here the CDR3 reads CASSQEGTGGEKLFF. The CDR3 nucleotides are TGTGCCAGCAGCCAAGAGGGGACAGGGGGCGAAAAACTGTTTTTT. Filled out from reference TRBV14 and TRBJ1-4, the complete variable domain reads EAGVTQFPSHSVIEKGQTVTLRCDPISGHDNLYWYRRVMGKEIKFLLHFVKESKQDESGMPNNRFLAERTGGTYSTLKVQPAELEDSGVYFCASSQEGTGGEKLFFGSGTQLSVL.

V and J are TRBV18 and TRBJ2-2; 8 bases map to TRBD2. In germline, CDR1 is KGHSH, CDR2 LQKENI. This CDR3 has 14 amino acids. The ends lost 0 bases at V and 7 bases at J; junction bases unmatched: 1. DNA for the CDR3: TGTGCCAGCTCACCACCTAGCGGGATCGGGGAGCTGTTTTTT. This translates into CASSPPSGIGELFF.

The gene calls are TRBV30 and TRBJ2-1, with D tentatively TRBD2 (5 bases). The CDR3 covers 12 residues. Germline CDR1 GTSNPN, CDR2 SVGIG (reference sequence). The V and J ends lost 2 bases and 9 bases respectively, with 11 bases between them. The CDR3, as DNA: TGTGCCTGGAGTTCTGGGAGCGGTGAGCAGTTCTTC. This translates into CAWSSGSGEQFF.

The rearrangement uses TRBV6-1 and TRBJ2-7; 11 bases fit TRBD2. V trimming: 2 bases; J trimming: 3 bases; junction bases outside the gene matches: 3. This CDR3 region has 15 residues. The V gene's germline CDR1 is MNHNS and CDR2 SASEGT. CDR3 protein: CASSEMGLAVYEQYF. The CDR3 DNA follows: TGTGCCAGCAGTGAAATGGGACTAGCGGTCTACGAGCAGTACTTC.

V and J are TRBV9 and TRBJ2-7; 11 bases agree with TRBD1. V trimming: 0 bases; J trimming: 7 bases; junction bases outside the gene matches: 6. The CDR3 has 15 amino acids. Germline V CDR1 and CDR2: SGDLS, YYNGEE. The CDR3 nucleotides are TGTGCCAGCAGCGTAGGGGGGACAGGGGGGCGGGAGCAGTACTTC. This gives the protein CASSVGGTGGREQYF.

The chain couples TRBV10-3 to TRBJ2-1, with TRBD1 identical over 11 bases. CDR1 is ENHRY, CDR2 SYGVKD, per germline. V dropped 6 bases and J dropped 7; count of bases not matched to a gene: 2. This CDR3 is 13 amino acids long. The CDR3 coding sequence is TGTGCCATCAGAGGGGACAGGGGGAATGAGCAGTTCTTC. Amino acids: CAIRGDRGNEQFF.

This CDR3 is CASSRLAGVTGELFF. The CDR3 DNA sequence: TGTGCCAGTAGCCGACTAGCGGGAGTCACCGGGGAGCTGTTTTTT. This chain connects TRBV19 to TRBJ2-2, with 12 positions matching TRBD2. The germline V gene encodes CDR1 LNHDA and CDR2 SQIVND (reference sequence). The V gene end was trimmed by 6 bases and the J gene end by 4 bases; junction bases not matched to a gene: 3. The CDR3 consists of 15 residues.

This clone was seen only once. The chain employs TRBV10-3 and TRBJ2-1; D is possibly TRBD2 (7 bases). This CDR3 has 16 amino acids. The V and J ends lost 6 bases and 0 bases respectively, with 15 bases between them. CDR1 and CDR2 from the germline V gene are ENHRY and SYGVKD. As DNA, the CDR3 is TGTGCCATCAGGCTTGGGGGAGGGGGCTCCTACAATGAGCAGTTCTTC. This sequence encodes CAIRLGGGGSYNEQFF.

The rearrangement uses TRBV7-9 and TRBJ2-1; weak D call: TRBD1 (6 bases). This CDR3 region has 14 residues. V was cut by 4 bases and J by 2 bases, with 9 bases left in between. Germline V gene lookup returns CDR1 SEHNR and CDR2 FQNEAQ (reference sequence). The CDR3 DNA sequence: TGTGCCAGCAGCTCGGGACAAGCCTACAATGAGCAGTTCTTC. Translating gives CASSSGQAYNEQFF.

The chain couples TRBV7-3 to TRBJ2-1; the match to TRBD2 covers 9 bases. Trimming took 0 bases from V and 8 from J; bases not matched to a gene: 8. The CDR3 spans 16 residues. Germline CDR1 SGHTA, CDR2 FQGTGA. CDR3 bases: TGTGCCAGCAGCTTAACGATCGGGACTAGCATCCATGAGCAGTTCTTC. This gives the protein CASSLTIGTSIHEQFF.

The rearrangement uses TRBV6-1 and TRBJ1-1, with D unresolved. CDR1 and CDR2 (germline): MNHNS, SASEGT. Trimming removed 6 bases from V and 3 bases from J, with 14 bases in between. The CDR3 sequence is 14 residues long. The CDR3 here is CASREAGVDTEAFF. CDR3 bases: TGTGCCAGCAGGGAGGCGGGAGTCGACACTGAAGCTTTCTTT.

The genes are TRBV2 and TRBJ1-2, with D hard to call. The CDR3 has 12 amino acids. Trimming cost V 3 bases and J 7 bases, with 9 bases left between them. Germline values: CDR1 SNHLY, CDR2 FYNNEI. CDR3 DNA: TGTGCCAGCAGTGACAGGTATTCTGGCTACACCTTC. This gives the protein CASSDRYSGYTF. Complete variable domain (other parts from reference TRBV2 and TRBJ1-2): EPEVTQTPSHQVTQMGQEVILRCVPISNHLYFYWYRQILGQKVEFLVSFYNNEISEKSEIFDDQFSVERPDGSNFTLKIRSTKLEDSAMYFCASSDRYSGYTFGSGTRLTVV.

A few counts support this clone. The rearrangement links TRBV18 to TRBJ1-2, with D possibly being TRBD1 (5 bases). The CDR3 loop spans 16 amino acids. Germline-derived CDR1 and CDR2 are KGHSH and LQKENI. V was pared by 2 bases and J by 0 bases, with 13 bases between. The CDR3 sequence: CASSPVTDVANYGYTF. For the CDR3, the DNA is TGTGCCAGCTCACCAGTGACAGACGTGGCTAACTATGGCTACACCTTC.

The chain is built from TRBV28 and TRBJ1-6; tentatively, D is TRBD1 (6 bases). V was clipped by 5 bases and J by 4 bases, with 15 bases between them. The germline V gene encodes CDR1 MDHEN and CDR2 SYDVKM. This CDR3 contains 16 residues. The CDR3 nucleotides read TGTGCCAGCAGTGAAGTAACCGGACAGTATAATTCACCCCTCCACTTT. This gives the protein CASSEVTGQYNSPLHF. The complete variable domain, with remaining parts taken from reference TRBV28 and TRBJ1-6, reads DVKVTQSSRYLVKRTGEKVFLECVQDMDHENMFWYRQDPGLGLRLIYFSYDVKMKEKGDIPEGYSVSREKKERFSLILESASTNQTSMYLCASSEVTGQYNSPLHFGNGTRLTVT.

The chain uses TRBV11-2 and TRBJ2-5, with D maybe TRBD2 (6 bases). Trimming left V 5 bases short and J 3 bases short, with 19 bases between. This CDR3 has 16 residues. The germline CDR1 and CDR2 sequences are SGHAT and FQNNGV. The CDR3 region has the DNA TGTGCCAGCAGCCGGGAGAGCCTGGTCGTCAAAGAGACCCAGTACTTC. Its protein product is CASSRESLVVKETQYF.

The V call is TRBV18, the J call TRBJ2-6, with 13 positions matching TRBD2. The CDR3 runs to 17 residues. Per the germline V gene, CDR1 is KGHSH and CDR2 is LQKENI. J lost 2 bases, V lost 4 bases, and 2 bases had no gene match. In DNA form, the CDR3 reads TGTGCCAGCTCACTAGGACTAGCGGGAGCTGGGGCCAACGTCCTGACTTTC. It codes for CASSLGLAGAGANVLTF. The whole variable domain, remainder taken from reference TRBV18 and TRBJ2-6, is NAGVMQNPRHLVRRRGQEARLRCSPMKGHSHVYWYRQLPEEGLKFMVYLQKENIIDESGMPKERFSAEFPKEGPSILRIQQVVRGDSAAYFCASSLGLAGAGANVLTFGAGSRLTVL.

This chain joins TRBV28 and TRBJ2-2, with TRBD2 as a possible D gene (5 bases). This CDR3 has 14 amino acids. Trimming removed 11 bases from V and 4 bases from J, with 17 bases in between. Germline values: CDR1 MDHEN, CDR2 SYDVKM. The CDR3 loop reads CAGGRRPGTGELFF. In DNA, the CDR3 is TGTGCCGGCGGGCGGCGTCCTGGCACCGGGGAGCTGTTTTTT.

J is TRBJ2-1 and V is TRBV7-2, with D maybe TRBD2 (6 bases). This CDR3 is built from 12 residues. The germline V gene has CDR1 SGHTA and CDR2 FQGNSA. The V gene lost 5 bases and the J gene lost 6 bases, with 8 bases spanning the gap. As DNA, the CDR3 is TGTGCCAGCAGCCAGACTAGCAATGAGCAGTTCTTC. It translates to CASSQTSNEQFF.